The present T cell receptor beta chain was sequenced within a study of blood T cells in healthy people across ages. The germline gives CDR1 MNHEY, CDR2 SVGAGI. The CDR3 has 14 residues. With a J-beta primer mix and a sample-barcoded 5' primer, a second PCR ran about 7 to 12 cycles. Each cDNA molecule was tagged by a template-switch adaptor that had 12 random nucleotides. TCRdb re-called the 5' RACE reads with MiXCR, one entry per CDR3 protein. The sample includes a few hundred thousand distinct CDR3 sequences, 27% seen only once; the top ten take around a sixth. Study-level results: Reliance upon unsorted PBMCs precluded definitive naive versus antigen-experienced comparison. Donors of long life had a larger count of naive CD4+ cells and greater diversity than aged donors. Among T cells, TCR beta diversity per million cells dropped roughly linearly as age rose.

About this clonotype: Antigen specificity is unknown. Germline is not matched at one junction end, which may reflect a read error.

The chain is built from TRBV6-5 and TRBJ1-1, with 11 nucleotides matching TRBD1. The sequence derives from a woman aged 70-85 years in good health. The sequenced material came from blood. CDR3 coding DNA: TGTGCCAGCAGTACTGGACAGGGGGCTGAAGCGGGGGGATTT. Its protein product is CASSTGQGAEAGGF.